This T cell receptor (beta chain) was obtained from a study of blood T cell repertoires in COVID-19. The CDR3 is made up of 13 amino acids. Germline V gene lookup returns CDR1 MDHEN and CDR2 SYDVKM. Trimming pared 6 bases from V and 2 bases from J, leaving 11 bases between. The authors' processing: Estimation of nucleated cell counts relied on the amplification of reference gene primers. Measured with immunoSEQ multiplex PCR; TCRdb has only the in-frame clones, and not every one. D and trimming were read from the DNA, whereas the V and J calls and clone size are those reported in that table. Of under 250,000 clones in the sample, about 80% are singletons; the top ten hold about 4.5%.

The TCR was taken from a man aged 45-65 years with active or convalescent COVID-19. Sequencing was performed on peripheral blood. V is TRBV28 and J is TRBJ2-7, with D maybe TRBD1 (6 bases). In DNA, the CDR3 is TGTGCCAGCAGGGCCGCAGGGGCCTACGAGCAGTACTTC. Amino acid sequence: CASRAAGAYEQYF.